A single T cell receptor beta chain is shown here with its context. Repertoires were generated with immunoSEQ multiplex PCR, while TCRdb's copy carries only in-frame clones and drops some. The table lists about 260,000 clones, around four fifths of them singletons. Trimming pared 0 bases from V and 5 bases from J, leaving 10 bases between. From germline, CDR1 is LGHDT and CDR2 YNNKEL (reference sequence). The CDR3 spans 14 residues. The data stem from a study of blood T cell repertoires in COVID-19. Sequencing was performed on peripheral blood. The source of this sequence is a woman between 50 and 59 years old who had recovered from COVID-19. This chain connects TRBV3-1 (or the pseudogene TRBV3-2) to TRBJ1-1; maybe TRBD1 (5 bases). The CDR3 DNA follows: TGTGCCAGCAGCCAAGACGGGAGGGGAACTGAAGCTTTCTTT. As protein: CASSQDGRGTEAFF.